Here is one T cell receptor beta chain with its context. Looked up from germline, CDR1 is MGHRA and CDR2 is YSYEKL. The junction had 9 bases not matched to a gene; V was cut back by 3 bases and J by 6 bases. This CDR3 comprises 15 residues. This record belongs to a study of blood T cells in healthy people across ages. About the research overall: In model experiments, template switching was able to capture about one barcoded beta molecule for every two T cells that were present.

The sample providers were healthy Caucasian people from Russia, aged about 6 to 100. Primed by a sample-barcoded 5' primer and a J-beta primer mix, a second PCR proceeded for roughly 6 to 12 cycles. A single record per CDR3 protein comes from TCRdb applying MiXCR to the 5' RACE reads. Of about 1.8 million distinct CDR3 sequences detected, about 49% appear once; the ten largest clones hold less than 2.5%. Source material: blood. This clonotype originated in a middle-aged woman in good health. V and J are TRBV4-1 and TRBJ2-7, with 9 bases identical to TRBD1. In DNA form, the CDR3 reads TGCGCCAGCAGCCACCCCTCCGGGACAGGGACCGAGCAGTACTTC. It is translated as CASSHPSGTGTEQYF.